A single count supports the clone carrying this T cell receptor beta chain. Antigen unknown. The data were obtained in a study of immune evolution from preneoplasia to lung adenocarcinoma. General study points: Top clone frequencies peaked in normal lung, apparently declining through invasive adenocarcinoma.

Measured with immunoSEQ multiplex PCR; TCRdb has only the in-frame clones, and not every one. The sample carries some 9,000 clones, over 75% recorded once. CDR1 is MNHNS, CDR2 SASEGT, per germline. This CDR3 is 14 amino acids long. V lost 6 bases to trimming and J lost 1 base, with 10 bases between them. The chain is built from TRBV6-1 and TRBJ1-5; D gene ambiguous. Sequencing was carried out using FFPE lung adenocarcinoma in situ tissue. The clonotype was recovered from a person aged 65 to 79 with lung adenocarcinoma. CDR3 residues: CASSPVASNQPQHF. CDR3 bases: TGTGCCAGCAGCCCCGTGGCGAGCAATCAGCCCCAGCATTTT.